The clone carrying this T cell receptor (beta chain) came up a few times. Its antigen is unknown. Germline values: CDR1 GTSNPN, CDR2 SVGIG (reference sequence). The CDR3 is 13 amino acids. V gave up 1 base and J gave up 0 bases, with 6 bases separating them. This specimen comes from a study of human T cells and chemical hapten exposure. Overall study findings and caveats: Donor immune responses may differ from healthy people's, since all donors had alopecia.

Documented time point: pre-sensitization, week 0. Treatment defined: therapeutic diphenylcyclopropenone sensitization with weekly scalp DPC. TCRdb reanalysed the RACE reads using MiXCR and keeps one entry per CDR3 protein. The repertoire has about 89,000 distinct CDR3 sequences, less than 14% of them found once; the top ten carry more than 2.5%. This sequence joins TRBV30 and TRBJ1-1, with D hard to call. This clonotype was sampled from a woman in her sixties or seventies with alopecia areata. Some clones in this sample may be carry-over from other donors' samples. This specimen was whole blood, taken in connection with sensitization to the hapten diphenylcyclopropenone (DPC). CDR3 amino acids: CAWSAGLNTEAFF. For the CDR3, the DNA is TGTGCCTGGAGTGCCGGATTGAACACTGAAGCTTTCTTT.